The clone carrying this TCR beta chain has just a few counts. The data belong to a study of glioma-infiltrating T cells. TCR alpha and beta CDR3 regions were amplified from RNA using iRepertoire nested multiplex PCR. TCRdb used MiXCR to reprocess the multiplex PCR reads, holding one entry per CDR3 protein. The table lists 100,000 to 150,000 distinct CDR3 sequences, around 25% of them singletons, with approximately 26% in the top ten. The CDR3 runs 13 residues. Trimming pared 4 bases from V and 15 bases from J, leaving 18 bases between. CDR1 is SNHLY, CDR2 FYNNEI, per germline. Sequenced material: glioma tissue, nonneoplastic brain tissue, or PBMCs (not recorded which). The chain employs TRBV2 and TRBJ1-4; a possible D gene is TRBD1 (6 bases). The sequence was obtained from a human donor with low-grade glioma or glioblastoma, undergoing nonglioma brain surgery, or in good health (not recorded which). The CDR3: CASSAIVGGVLFF. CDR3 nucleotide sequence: TGTGCCAGCAGTGCTATCGTAGGGGGAGTATTGTTTTTT.